This paragraph reports one T cell receptor beta chain. In the authors' workflow: Counts of nucleated cells, estimated from reference gene primer amplification, were obtained. Some clones are missing from TCRdb's copy, which holds only in-frame ones; the method was immunoSEQ multiplex PCR. Clone size and V and J calls were adopted from that table, with D and trimming inferred from the DNA. The table lists 50,000 to 55,000 clones, just under 90% of them singletons. These data originate in a study of blood T cell repertoires in COVID-19. The source of this sequence is a man aged 50 to 60 with acute or convalescent COVID-19. The specimen sequenced was peripheral blood.

The DNA for the CDR3 is TGTGCCAGCAGCGCTGGGGCAGGGGTTTACACTGAAGCTTTCTTT. As protein: CASSAGAGVYTEAFF. The V call is TRBV9, the J call TRBJ1-1; possible D gene TRBD1, 6 bases. The CDR3 extends over 15 amino acids. Germline V lookup: CDR1 SGDLS, CDR2 YYNGEE. V gave up 3 bases and J gave up 3 bases, with 15 bases separating them.